The T cell receptor beta chain under discussion was sequenced for a study of shared clonotypes between healthy human individuals. Study-level findings and limits: Sequencing of the sorted subsets was shown by rarefaction to be incomplete despite large depth. Represented genetic and exposure-history diversity was restricted by having few donors. Measured sharing among donors was expected to vary with sequencing depth.

Worth noting for this clone: Its specificity is not known.

Trimming took 7 bases from V and 4 from J; bases not matched to a gene: 6. CDR1 SNHLY and CDR2 FYNNEI come from the germline V gene. This CDR3 is 13 amino acids long. Measured with immunoSEQ multiplex PCR; TCRdb has only the in-frame clones, and not every one. The sample gives millions of clones, over 85% of which show up once; roughly 1% is in the top ten. The naive CD8 subset, CD45RO-negative cells positively selected for CCR7, excluded terminally differentiated effector memory CD45RA+ cells. Sample: naive CD8+ T cells sorted from blood. The sequence came from a man younger than 30 in good health. This sequence joins TRBV2 and TRBJ2-7, with 8 bases fitting TRBD2. The CDR3 protein is CASKRGGGYEQYF. The CDR3 DNA follows: TGTGCCAGCAAACGGGGGGGTGGATACGAGCAGTACTTC.